The clone carrying this TCR beta chain was seen at least ten times. As yet, its antigen is unknown. The method for making cDNA was 5'RACE, and it used 10-nucleotide random UMIs. A single record per CDR3 protein comes from TCRdb applying MiXCR to the 5' RACE reads. The data contain about 62,000 distinct CDR3 sequences, more than 4% of them singletons. The entry originates in a study of neurological immune-mediated disorders. This CDR3 has 14 residues. The ends were cut back, 0 bases at V and 6 bases at J, with 9 bases in the middle. Germline V gives CDR1 MNHEY, CDR2 SVGEGT. Notes on the study in general: No CDR3 amino acid sequences recurred among expanded clones across subjects, suggesting private repertoires in all groups.

Sequencing was performed on PBMCs. The TCR sequence derives from a woman between 50 and 59 years old with multiple sclerosis. The chain uses TRBV6-2 or TRBV6-3 and TRBJ2-1; D unresolved. CDR3 coding DNA: TGTGCCAGCAGTTACTCATCCGGTGCCAATGAGCAGTTCTTC. This codes for CASSYSSGANEQFF.